A selection of T cell receptor beta chains follows, all from one sample in a study of CD8 T cells in Susac syndrome. TCRdb re-called the immunoSEQ multiplex PCR reads through MiXCR, storing one row per CDR3 protein. This sample carries some 200,000 distinct CDR3 sequences, roughly 94% of them seen once, and the ten largest clones take around 0.16%. What was sequenced was CD8+ T cells from PBMCs. The receptor source for this set is a human donor with Susac syndrome. CDR3s leave out the opening cysteine and the closing phenylalanine or tryptophan.

J: TRBJ2-1; V: TRBV7-2; CDR3: ASSEMLGDNEQF
J: TRBJ1-1; V: TRBV13; CDR3: ASSPENTEAF
J: TRBJ2-1; V: TRBV2; CDR3: ASTEQLADNEQF
J: TRBJ1-1; V: TRBV5-5; CDR3: ASSHRAAEAF
J: TRBJ1-5; V: TRBV27; CDR3: ASSAQGGNQPQH
J: TRBJ2-4; V: TRBV28; CDR3: ASSSPPQGVKNIQY
J: TRBJ1-2; V: TRBV30; CDR3: AWSERDREIAGYT
J: TRBJ1-2; V: TRBV11-2; CDR3: ASSIQSRTGLIGDGYT
J: TRBJ2-5; V: TRBV6-2/TRBV6-3; CDR3: ASSLGGVWETQY
J: TRBJ1-1; V: TRBV5-1; CDR3: ASSPRGPQNTEAF
J: TRBJ2-5; V: TRBV18; CDR3: ASSPPGHPQETQY
J: TRBJ2-3; V: TRBV13; CDR3: ASSLVESTDTQY
J: TRBJ2-1; V: TRBV3-1; CDR3: ASSQVAATSGYNEQF
J: TRBJ2-2; V: TRBV9; CDR3: ASSTRTGLRVTGELF
J: TRBJ2-7; V: TRBV4-1; CDR3: ASSQEFGASSYEQY
J: TRBJ1-6; V: TRBV2; CDR3: ATMENRGSVSPLH
J: TRBJ1-3; V: TRBV30; CDR3: AWSLPGLRNTIY
J: TRBJ2-3; V: TRBV11-2; CDR3: ASSLDGTDTQY
J: TRBJ2-7; V: TRBV20-1; CDR3: SASLGDTGEQY
J: TRBJ2-7; V: TRBV3-1; CDR3: ASSQDVADEQY
J: TRBJ2-5; V: TRBV14; CDR3: ASSQDLGVFGSVETQY
J: TRBJ2-5; V: TRBV28; CDR3: ASSTSGGPYQETQY
J: TRBJ2-2; V: TRBV27; CDR3: ASRLLAPNTGELF
J: TRBJ2-7; V: TRBV5-1; CDR3: ASSVRDTTYEQY
J: TRBJ2-1; V: TRBV7-9; CDR3: ASSLSRTGDDEQF
J: TRBJ2-1; V: TRBV20-1; CDR3: SARPKAGTGYNEQF
J: TRBJ2-1; V: TRBV18; CDR3: ASSPSEGSYNEQF
J: TRBJ2-2; V: TRBV2; CDR3: ASSEFLVQIGELF
J: TRBJ2-5; V: TRBV11-2; CDR3: ASKFTGGETQY
J: TRBJ2-6; V: TRBV9; CDR3: ASSVDSDRSGANVLT
J: TRBJ2-7; V: TRBV30; CDR3: AGTSGTYEQY
J: TRBJ2-5; V: TRBV15; CDR3: ATRDKDQETQY
J: TRBJ1-1; V: TRBV2; CDR3: ASSDGGEAF
J: TRBJ2-2; V: TRBV5-6; CDR3: ASSLSSTGELF